This T cell receptor (beta chain) was identified in a study of shared clonotypes between healthy human individuals. The CDR3 sequence is 13 residues long. Germline loops: CDR1 MNHNS, CDR2 SASEGT. V lost 8 bases to trimming and J lost 3 bases, with 13 bases between them. Assay execution took place at the deep level. Here immunoSEQ multiplex PCR was the method, and the copy in TCRdb shows in-frame clones only, minus some. Of around 450,000 clones listed, 79% are singletons. All donors qualified as healthy HIV-negative adults and had experienced no recent acute infections or vaccinations. V usage is TRBV6-1 and J usage is TRBJ1-1; a possible D gene is TRBD1 (5 bases). This clonotype was sampled from a woman between 35 and 50 years old in good health. Some clones in this sample may be carry-over from other donors' samples. Specimen: PBMCs. CDR3 in DNA: TGTGCCAGCCCCAGGGAGCCGGACACTGAAGCTTTCTTT. It translates to CASPREPDTEAFF.